This T cell receptor (beta chain) stems from a study of blood T cell repertoires in COVID-19. Whole-study context: Collection of acute and convalescent COVID-19 samples took place in the United States, Italy and Spain. The cDNA or gDNA used as material had been derived from T cells, B-cell-depleted T cells, or PBMCs.

In its sample, this clone was seen a few times. The CDR3 contains 15 residues. V was clipped by 0 bases and J by 2 bases, with 8 bases between them. The germline V gene has CDR1 LNHDA and CDR2 SQIVND (reference sequence). In the original processing: How many nucleated cells were present was estimated from reference gene primer amplification. Produced via immunoSEQ multiplex PCR; TCRdb's table is partial and in-frame only. The DNA was the basis for D and trimming; V, J and clone size are from that table. Of 220,000 or so clones listed, about 85% were seen once; the top ten hold approximately 5.1%. V and J are TRBV19 and TRBJ2-1, with a possible D match to TRBD2 (6 bases). Source material: peripheral blood. The source of this sequence is a woman aged 55 to 70 who had recovered from COVID-19. The CDR3 sequence is CASSIEGLPYNEQFF. The CDR3 bases are TGTGCCAGTAGTATAGAGGGACTTCCCTACAATGAGCAGTTCTTC.